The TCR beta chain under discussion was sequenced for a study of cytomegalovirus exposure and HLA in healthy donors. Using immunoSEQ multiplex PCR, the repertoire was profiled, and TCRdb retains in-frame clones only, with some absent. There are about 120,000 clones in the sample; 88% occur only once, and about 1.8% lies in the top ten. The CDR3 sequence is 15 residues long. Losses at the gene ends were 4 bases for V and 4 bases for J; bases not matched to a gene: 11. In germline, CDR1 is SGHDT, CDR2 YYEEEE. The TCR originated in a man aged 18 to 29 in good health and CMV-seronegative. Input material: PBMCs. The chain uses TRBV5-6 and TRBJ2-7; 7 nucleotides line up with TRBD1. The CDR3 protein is CASSTDRTTWYEQYF. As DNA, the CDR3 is TGTGCCAGCAGCACGGACAGGACGACGTGGTACGAGCAGTACTTC.